Below are 5 T cell receptor beta chains sequenced from a single sample in a study of Graves' ophthalmopathy and Graves' hyperthyroidism. The authors amplified TCR beta CDR3 regions, and they did so from RNA transcripts for repertoire sequencing. A first-round RT-PCR used HTBI primers, followed by a second-round multiplex PCR. TCRdb called the multiplex PCR reads again in MiXCR, with one record for every CDR3 protein. The repertoire holds roughly 400,000 distinct CDR3 sequences, with around 20% as singletons. Sequencing was done on a sample of peripheral blood. These receptors originate from a young woman with Graves' ophthalmopathy.

This clonotype was counted only a few times. The chain links TRBV3-1 to TRBJ1-5, with a possible D match to TRBD1 (5 bases). CDR1 is LGHDT and CDR2 is YNNKEL in the germline V gene (reference sequence). CDR3 length equals 15 residues. V shed 2 bases and J shed 7 bases, with 15 bases lying between them. CDR3 sequence: CASSQSGGEGQPQHF. The CDR3 DNA reads as TGTGCCAGCAGCCAATCGGGGGGTGAGGGCCAGCCCCAGCATTTT.

This clonotype was recorded at least ten times. V gene TRBV25-1 combines with J gene TRBJ1-2, with D unresolved. The CDR3 contains 13 residues. Per germline, CDR1 MGHDK and CDR2 SYGVNS. Trimming shortened V by 0 bases and J by 0 bases, and 2 bases separated the two germline ends. CDR3: CASSEYTNYGYTF. Here the CDR3 DNA reads TGTGCCAGCAGTGAATACACTAACTATGGCTACACCTTC.

This clonotype was seen only a few times. As DNA, the CDR3 is TGTGCCAGCAGCCTTCATGCGGGGCCCCAAGAGACCCAGTACTTC. Protein sequence: CASSLHAGPQETQYF. The V and J genes are TRBV12-3 or TRBV12-4 and TRBJ2-5; D may be TRBD2 (6 bases). With 6 bases removed from V and 1 base from J, the gap between germline ends came to 15 bases. This CDR3 region has 15 residues.

This clonotype was counted many times. This chain links TRBV28 with TRBJ1-3; D ambiguous. In germline, CDR1 is MDHEN, CDR2 SYDVKM. Trimming shortened V by 3 bases and J by 4 bases, and 16 bases separated the two germline ends. The CDR3 loop spans 16 amino acids. The CDR3 DNA sequence: TGTGCCAGCAGTTTTGTTAGTGGTGGCGGAGGAAACACCATATATTTT. Amino acids: CASSFVSGGGGNTIYF. The full variable domain, in which reference TRBV28 and TRBJ1-3 provide the parts outside the CDR3, is DVKVTQSSRYLVKRTGEKVFLECVQDMDHENMFWYRQDPGLGLRLIYFSYDVKMKEKGDIPEGYSVSREKKERFSLILESASTNQTSMYLCASSFVSGGGGNTIYFGEGSWLTVV.

There are many counts of this clonotype. V gene TRBV6-5 combines with J gene TRBJ1-1, with D perhaps matching TRBD1 (5 bases). Germline V lookup: CDR1 MNHEY, CDR2 SVGAGI. The ends were cut back, 0 bases at V and 3 bases at J, with 8 bases in the middle. The CDR3 extends over 14 amino acids. The CDR3 protein is CASSYSRGYTEAFF. The CDR3 DNA follows: TGTGCCAGCAGTTACTCTAGGGGATACACTGAAGCTTTCTTT.